This T cell receptor beta chain was found in a study of blood T cell repertoires in COVID-19. The wider study: Sites in the United States, Italy and Spain provided acute and convalescent COVID-19 samples. The cDNA or gDNA used as material had been derived from T cells, B-cell-depleted T cells, or PBMCs.

V lost 5 bases, J lost 8 bases, and 9 bases stayed unmatched. Germline V gene lookup returns CDR1 MGHRA and CDR2 YSYEKL. The CDR3 covers 16 residues. Authors' processing steps: Estimation of nucleated cell counts was performed using reference gene primer amplification. This table comes from immunoSEQ multiplex PCR, and its TCRdb copy is limited to in-frame clones, with some not included. V and J calls plus clone size are reproduced from that table; the DNA served to infer D and trimming. The sample gives approximately 97,000 clones, over 70% of which show up once; less than 4.5% is in the top ten. The rearrangement joins TRBV4-1 to TRBJ1-6, with TRBD1 matching over 10 bases. This sequence was found in a man aged 60-69 years with acute or convalescent COVID-19. Sequencing input: peripheral blood. CDR3 in amino acids: CASSFTQTGGYSPLHF. CDR3 nucleotide sequence: TGCGCCAGCAGCTTCACACAGACAGGGGGCTATTCACCCCTCCACTTT.